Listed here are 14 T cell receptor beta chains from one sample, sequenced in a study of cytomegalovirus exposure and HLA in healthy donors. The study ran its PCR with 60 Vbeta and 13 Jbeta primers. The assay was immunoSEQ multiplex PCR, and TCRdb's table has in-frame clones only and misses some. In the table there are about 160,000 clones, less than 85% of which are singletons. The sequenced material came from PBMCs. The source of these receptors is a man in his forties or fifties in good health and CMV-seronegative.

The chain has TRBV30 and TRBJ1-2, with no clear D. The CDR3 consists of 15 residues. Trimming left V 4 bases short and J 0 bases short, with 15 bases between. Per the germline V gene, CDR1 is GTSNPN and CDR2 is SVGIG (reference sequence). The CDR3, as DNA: TGTGCCTGGACCCGGTCCGGACTACCTAACTATGGCTACACCTTC. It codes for CAWTRSGLPNYGYTF. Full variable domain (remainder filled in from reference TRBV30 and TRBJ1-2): SQTIHQWPATLVQPVGSPLSLECTVEGTSNPNLYWYRQAAGRGLQLLFYSVGIGQISSEVPQNLSASRPQDRQFILSSKKLLLSDSGFYLCAWTRSGLPNYGYTFGSGTRLTVV.

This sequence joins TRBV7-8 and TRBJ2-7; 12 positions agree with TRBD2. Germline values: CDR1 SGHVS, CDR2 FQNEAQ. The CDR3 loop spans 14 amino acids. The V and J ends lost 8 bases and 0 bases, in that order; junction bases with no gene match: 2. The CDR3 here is CASRTSGASYEQYF. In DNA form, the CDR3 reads TGTGCCAGCCGGACTAGCGGGGCCTCCTACGAGCAGTACTTC.

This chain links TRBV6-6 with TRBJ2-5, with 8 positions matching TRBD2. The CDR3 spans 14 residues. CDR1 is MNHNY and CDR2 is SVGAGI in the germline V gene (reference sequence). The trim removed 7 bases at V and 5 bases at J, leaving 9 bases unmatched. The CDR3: CASTVPTGGETQYF. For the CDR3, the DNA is TGTGCCAGCACGGTCCCCACGGGGGGGGAGACCCAGTACTTC.

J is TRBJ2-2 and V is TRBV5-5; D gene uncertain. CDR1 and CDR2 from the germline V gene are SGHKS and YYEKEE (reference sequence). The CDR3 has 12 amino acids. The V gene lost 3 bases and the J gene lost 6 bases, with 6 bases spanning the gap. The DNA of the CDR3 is TGTGCCAGCAGCTCACCGGCCGGGGAGCTGTTTTTT. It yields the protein CASSSPAGELFF.

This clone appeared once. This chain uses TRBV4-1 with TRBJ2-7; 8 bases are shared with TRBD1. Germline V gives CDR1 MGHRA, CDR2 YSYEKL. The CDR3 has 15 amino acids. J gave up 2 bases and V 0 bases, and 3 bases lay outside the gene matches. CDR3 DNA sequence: TGCGCCAGCAGCCAAGAACGGACAGGGCCCTACGAGCAGTACTTC. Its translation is CASSQERTGPYEQYF.

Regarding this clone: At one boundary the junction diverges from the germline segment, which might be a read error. The CDR3 here is CSVEAQEQYF. DNA for the CDR3: TGCAGCGTGGAAGCACAAGAGCAGTACTTC. The V gene is TRBV29-1, the J gene TRBJ2-7; D ambiguous. CDR1 is SQVTM and CDR2 is ANQGSEA in the germline V gene. The CDR3 is 10 residues long.

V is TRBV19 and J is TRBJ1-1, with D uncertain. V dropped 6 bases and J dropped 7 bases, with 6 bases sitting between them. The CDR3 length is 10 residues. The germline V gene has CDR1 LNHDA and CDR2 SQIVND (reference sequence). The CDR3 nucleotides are TGTGCCAGTAGGGCCAGTGAAGCTTTCTTT. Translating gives CASRASEAFF.

DNA of the CDR3: TGTGCCAGCAGTGGGAGGACAGGGGGCCCTCTCTATGGCTACACCTTC. Its translation is CASSGRTGGPLYGYTF. The chain carries TRBV6-1 and TRBJ1-2; TRBD1 matches at 11 bases. Unmatched junction bases numbered 8, after V lost 4 bases and J lost 4 bases. This CDR3 contains 16 residues. Germline-derived CDR1 and CDR2 are MNHNS and SASEGT.

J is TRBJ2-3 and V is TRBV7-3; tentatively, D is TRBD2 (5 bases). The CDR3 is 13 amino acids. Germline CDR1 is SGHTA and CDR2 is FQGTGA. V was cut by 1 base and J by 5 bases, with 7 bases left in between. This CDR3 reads CASSLREGDTQYF. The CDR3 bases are TGTGCCAGCAGCTTAAGAGAGGGAGATACGCAGTATTTT.

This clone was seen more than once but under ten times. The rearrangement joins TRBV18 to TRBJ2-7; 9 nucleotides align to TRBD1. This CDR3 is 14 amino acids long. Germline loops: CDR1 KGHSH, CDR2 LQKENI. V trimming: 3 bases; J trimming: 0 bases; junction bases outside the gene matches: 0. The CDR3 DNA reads TGTGCCAGCTCACCGACAGGGGGCTCCTACGAGCAGTACTTC. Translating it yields CASSPTGGSYEQYF. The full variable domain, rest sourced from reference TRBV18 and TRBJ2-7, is NAGVMQNPRHLVRRRGQEARLRCSPMKGHSHVYWYRQLPEEGLKFMVYLQKENIIDESGMPKERFSAEFPKEGPSILRIQQVVRGDSAAYFCASSPTGGSYEQYFGPGTRLTVT.

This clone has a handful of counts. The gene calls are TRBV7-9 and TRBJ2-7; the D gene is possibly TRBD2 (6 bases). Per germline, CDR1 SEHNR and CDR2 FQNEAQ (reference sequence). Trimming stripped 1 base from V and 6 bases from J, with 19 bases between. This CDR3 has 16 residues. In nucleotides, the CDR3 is TGTGCCAGCAGCTTAGTTCCCACCGGGGGTTGGGGCGAGCAGTACTTC. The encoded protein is CASSLVPTGGWGEQYF. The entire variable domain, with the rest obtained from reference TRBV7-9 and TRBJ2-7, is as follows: DTGVSQNPRHKITKRGQNVTFRCDPISEHNRLYWYRQTLGQGPEFLTYFQNEAQLEKSRLLSDRFSAERPKGSFSTLEIQRTEQGDSAMYLCASSLVPTGGWGEQYFGPGTRLTVT.

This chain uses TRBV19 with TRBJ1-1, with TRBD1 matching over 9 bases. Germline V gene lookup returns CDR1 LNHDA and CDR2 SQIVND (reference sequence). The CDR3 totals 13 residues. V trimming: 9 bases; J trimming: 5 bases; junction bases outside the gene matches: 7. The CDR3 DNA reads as TGTGCCAGCTCCCGGGACAGGGTAACTGAAGCTTTCTTT. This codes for CASSRDRVTEAFF.

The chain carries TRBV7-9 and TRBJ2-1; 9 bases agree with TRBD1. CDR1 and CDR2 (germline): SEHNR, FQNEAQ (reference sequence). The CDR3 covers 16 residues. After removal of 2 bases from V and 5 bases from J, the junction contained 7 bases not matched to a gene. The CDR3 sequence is CASSLTGTGLDNEQFF. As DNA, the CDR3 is TGTGCCAGCAGCTTAACCGGGACAGGGCTTGACAATGAGCAGTTCTTC.

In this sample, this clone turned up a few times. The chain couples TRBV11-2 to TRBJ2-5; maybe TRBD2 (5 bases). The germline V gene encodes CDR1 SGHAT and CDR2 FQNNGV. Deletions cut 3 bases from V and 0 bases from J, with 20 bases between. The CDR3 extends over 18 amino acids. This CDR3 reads CASSFFSPKLVDQETQYF. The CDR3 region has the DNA TGTGCCAGCAGCTTTTTTAGCCCCAAACTAGTGGACCAAGAGACCCAGTACTTC.